The entry below describes one T cell receptor beta chain. Its antigen is unknown. Positively selected for CCR7, the CD45RO-negative cells used as naive CD8 cells excluded terminally differentiated effector memory CD45RA+ cells. These data originate in a study of shared clonotypes between healthy human individuals. Turning to the study itself: Those who served as donors were a couple of women and three men between the ages of 18 and 49. Whole-study findings and limits: Genetic and exposure-history diversity was limited by the few donors. The expectation was that sequencing depth would affect clonotype sharing among donors.

Several immunoSEQ 96-well plates shared each subset's DNA, each plate a replicate. Sequencing was performed with immunoSEQ multiplex PCR; in TCRdb, only in-frame clones are kept and a portion is missing. The sample records about 550,000 clones, around 95% being singletons. V shed 5 bases and J shed 4 bases, with 15 bases lying between them. The length of the CDR3 is 14 residues. Germline CDR1 reads MDHEN; CDR2 reads SYDVKM. The chain carries TRBV28 and TRBJ2-7; TRBD1 or TRBD2 may be the D gene (5 bases each). The origin of this receptor is a woman aged 25 to 39 in good health. What was sequenced was naive CD8+ T cells sorted from blood. The CDR3 here is CASSPSLRGYEQYF. The DNA of the CDR3 is TGTGCCAGCAGTCCTAGCTTGAGGGGTTACGAGCAGTACTTC.